Each of the 30 T cell receptor beta chains below was sequenced from the same sample in a study of blood T cell repertoires in COVID-19. The assay was immunoSEQ multiplex PCR, and TCRdb's table has in-frame clones only and misses some. The sample comprises roughly 81,000 clones, about four fifths of which are singletons, and 10% rests with the top ten. The sample was peripheral blood. Receptor source: a man in his fifties or sixties with acute or convalescent COVID-19.

V usage is TRBV20-1 and J usage is TRBJ1-2; tentative D call: TRBD1 (6 bases). Trimming removed 3 bases at V and 2 bases at J, with 13 bases between. Per germline, CDR1 DFQATT and CDR2 SNEGSKA (reference sequence). The CDR3 loop spans 14 amino acids. The CDR3 sequence is CSASEYRENYGYTF. DNA of the CDR3: TGCAGTGCTAGTGAATACAGGGAGAACTATGGCTACACCTTC.

This chain uses TRBV19 with TRBJ2-5; TRBD2 matches 9 bases. CDR3 length: 19 residues. V gave up 10 bases and J gave up 5 bases; unmatched junction bases: 26. The germline V gene has CDR1 LNHDA and CDR2 SQIVND (reference sequence). CDR3 residues: CATGYGPGLGVAGVETQYF. CDR3 in DNA: TGTGCCACGGGATATGGTCCAGGATTAGGGGTAGCGGGGGTTGAGACCCAGTACTTC.

This chain links TRBV7-9 with TRBJ2-3; TRBD2 agrees at 8 bases. This CDR3 region has 18 residues. The germline V gene has CDR1 SEHNR and CDR2 FQNEAQ (reference sequence). J gave up 8 bases and V 5 bases, and 21 bases lay outside the gene matches. The CDR3 loop reads CASSVPPGTSNVRATQYF. CDR3 DNA sequence: TGTGCCAGCAGCGTACCCCCGGGGACTAGTAACGTGCGAGCTACGCAGTATTTT. Variable domain in full (rest from reference TRBV7-9 and TRBJ2-3): DTGVSQNPRHKITKRGQNVTFRCDPISEHNRLYWYRQTLGQGPEFLTYFQNEAQLEKSRLLSDRFSAERPKGSFSTLEIQRTEQGDSAMYLCASSVPPGTSNVRATQYFGPGTRLTVL.

The V call is TRBV30, the J call TRBJ2-5; TRBD1 agrees at 9 bases. The germline V gene encodes CDR1 GTSNPN and CDR2 SVGIG (reference sequence). The CDR3 totals 15 residues. V shed 2 bases and J 4 bases; nucleotides not matched to a gene: 8. CDR3 region: CAWSPRDRVIETQYF. CDR3 DNA: TGTGCCTGGAGTCCCCGGGACAGGGTGATAGAGACCCAGTACTTC.

V gene TRBV7-9 combines with J gene TRBJ1-3, with 9 bases lining up with TRBD1. V gave up 0 bases and J gave up 0 bases; unmatched junction bases: 9. CDR1 is SEHNR and CDR2 is FQNEAQ in the germline V gene (reference sequence). CDR3 length: 19 residues. DNA for the CDR3: TGTGCCAGCAGCTTAGCCCGTTTACAGGGGGCCCTCTCTGGAAACACCATATATTTT. Translating gives CASSLARLQGALSGNTIYF.

This clone was found a few times. The V call is TRBV5-4, the J call TRBJ2-7; D is unresolved. Trimming shortened V by 3 bases and J by 4 bases, and 8 bases separated the two germline ends. The CDR3 consists of 12 residues. The germline V gene encodes CDR1 SGHNT and CDR2 YYREEE (reference sequence). This chain's CDR3 is CASSSTSYEQYF. In DNA form, the CDR3 reads TGTGCCAGCAGCTCTACCTCATACGAGCAGTACTTC.

A word on this clone: One junction end disagrees with the germline gene, perhaps due to a read error. V and J are TRBV6-5 and TRBJ1-1, with D unresolved. CDR1 and CDR2 (germline): MNHEY, SVGAGI. The CDR3 has 12 amino acids. The CDR3 sequence: CASTYGGTEAFF. The CDR3, as DNA: TGTGCCAGCACTTACGGCGGCACTGAAGCTTTCTTT.

V gene TRBV10-1 combines with J gene TRBJ1-1; 9 bases are a match to TRBD1. After removal of 1 base from V and 9 bases from J, the junction contained 6 bases not matched to a gene. The CDR3 totals 14 residues. Germline values: CDR1 WNHNN, CDR2 SYGVQD (reference sequence). Written as DNA, the CDR3 is TGCGCCAGCAGTGAGTACGGGACAGGGTCGCAAGCTTTCTTT. Protein sequence: CASSEYGTGSQAFF.

V is TRBV10-3 and J is TRBJ2-1; TRBD2 matches at 8 bases. Germline V gene lookup returns CDR1 ENHRY and CDR2 SYGVKD. This CDR3 spans 13 amino acids. With 6 bases clipped from V and 5 bases from J, the junction kept 3 bases outside the gene matches. The CDR3 nucleotides are TGTGCCATCAGCAGCGGGAGAGACAATGAGCAGTTCTTC. Protein sequence: CAISSGRDNEQFF.

The chain recombines TRBV29-1 with TRBJ2-2; weak D call: TRBD2 (5 bases). This CDR3 has 13 amino acids. Looked up from germline, CDR1 is SQVTM and CDR2 is ANQGSEA. V gave up 7 bases and J gave up 4 bases, with 13 bases separating them. CDR3 loop: CSARSGGTGELFF. The CDR3 DNA follows: TGCAGCGCCAGGTCAGGAGGCACCGGGGAGCTGTTTTTT.

The rearrangement joins TRBV6-2 or TRBV6-3 to TRBJ1-3; D unresolved. The germline gives CDR1 MNHEY, CDR2 SVGEGT. Trimming removed 5 bases at V and 0 bases at J, with 11 bases between. CDR3 length: 15 residues. The CDR3 loop reads CASSRASGSGNTIYF. DNA for the CDR3: TGTGCCAGCAGTCGCGCTTCTGGCTCTGGAAACACCATATATTTT.

This rearrangement joins TRBV5-4 to TRBJ2-3; the match to TRBD2 covers 7 bases. The CDR3 consists of 16 residues. V lost 0 bases, J lost 4 bases, and 8 bases stayed unmatched. Germline CDR1 is SGHNT and CDR2 is YYREEE (reference sequence). The CDR3 bases are TGTGCCAGCAGCTTGGATGGCGGGAGAGTGGCAGATACGCAGTATTTT. Its protein is CASSLDGGRVADTQYF.

The V gene is TRBV19, the J gene TRBJ2-7; 9 nucleotides agree with TRBD1. The junction had 13 bases not matched to a gene; V was cut back by 5 bases and J by 5 bases. Germline V gene data show CDR1 as LNHDA and CDR2 as SQIVND (reference sequence). The CDR3 spans 16 residues. The CDR3 sequence is CASSPYAAGTGNEQYF. The CDR3 coding sequence is TGTGCCAGTAGTCCCTACGCAGCCGGGACAGGGAACGAGCAGTACTTC.

The chain couples TRBV7-2 to TRBJ1-3, with D tentatively TRBD1 (6 bases). The germline V and J ends were trimmed by 6 bases and 0 bases, with 12 bases remaining between them. There are 15 residues in the CDR3. Germline V gene lookup returns CDR1 SGHTA and CDR2 FQGNSA. The CDR3 DNA is TGTGCCAGCAGTCCACAGGGACCCTCTGGAAACACCATATATTTT. It encodes CASSPQGPSGNTIYF.

The gene calls are TRBV6-6 and TRBJ1-5; D remains ambiguous. Germline-derived CDR1 and CDR2 are MNHNY and SVGAGI (reference sequence). The ends were cut back, 6 bases at V and 4 bases at J, with 13 bases in the middle. The CDR3 consists of 14 residues. The CDR3 DNA is TGTGCCAGCAGCCCCCAACGGAGGAATCAGCCCCAGCATTTT. Translating gives CASSPQRRNQPQHF.

The rearrangement uses TRBV7-2 and TRBJ1-2; D unclear. V was trimmed by 5 bases and J by 1 base, leaving 11 bases between them. CDR3 length: 14 residues. Germline V lookup: CDR1 SGHTA, CDR2 FQGNSA. CDR3 nucleotides: TGTGCCAGCAGCCGGTCAACGGGTAACTATGGCTACACCTTC. It yields the protein CASSRSTGNYGYTF.

The V call is TRBV6-5, the J call TRBJ2-7, with D possibly being TRBD1 (5 bases). The germline gives CDR1 MNHEY, CDR2 SVGAGI. The ends were cut back, 0 bases at V and 7 bases at J, with 19 bases in the middle. There are 16 residues in the CDR3. The CDR3 sequence: CASSYSLTGPRREQYF. CDR3 coding DNA: TGTGCCAGCAGTTACTCCCTCACAGGCCCCCGCCGGGAGCAGTACTTC.

The chain carries TRBV7-2 and TRBJ2-1; the match to TRBD2 covers 11 bases. Germline assignment: CDR1 SGHTA and CDR2 FQGNSA. V lost 5 bases and J lost 7; bases outside the gene matches: 10. The CDR3 sequence is 16 residues long. CDR3 sequence (DNA): TGTGCCAGCAGCAGGGAACTAGCGGGGGTGCAGAATGAGCAGTTCTTC. Its translation is CASSRELAGVQNEQFF.

V is TRBV7-3 and J is TRBJ1-6; 9 nucleotides line up with TRBD1. From germline, CDR1 is SGHTA and CDR2 FQGTGA. With 5 bases clipped from V and 7 bases from J, the junction kept 3 bases outside the gene matches. This CDR3 is built from 14 residues. In nucleotides, the CDR3 is TGTGCCAGCAGCCGGACAGGGGCAAATTCACCCCTCCACTTT. It encodes CASSRTGANSPLHF. The variable domain in full, with the rest retrieved from reference TRBV7-3 and TRBJ1-6, is GAGVSQTPSNKVTEKGKYVELRCDPISGHTALYWYRQSLGQGPEFLIYFQGTGAADDSGLPNDRFFAVRPEGSVSTLKIQRTERGDSAVYLCASSRTGANSPLHFGNGTRLTVT.

The gene calls are TRBV10-2 and TRBJ2-5, with TRBD2 identical over 10 bases. Unmatched junction bases numbered 1, after V lost 5 bases and J lost 1 base. The CDR3 loop spans 14 amino acids. Germline values: CDR1 WSHSY, CDR2 SAAADI. The CDR3 reads CASSLAGAQETQYF. CDR3 nucleotide sequence: TGCGCCAGCAGTCTAGCGGGGGCCCAAGAGACCCAGTACTTC.

The genes are TRBV19 and TRBJ2-7, with 7 bases lining up with TRBD1. V lost 1 base, J lost 7 bases, and 7 bases stayed unmatched. The germline CDR1 and CDR2 sequences are LNHDA and SQIVND (reference sequence). This CDR3 spans 14 amino acids. The CDR3 protein is CASSIGDSWSEQYF. The CDR3 DNA follows: TGTGCCAGTAGTATAGGGGACAGCTGGTCGGAGCAGTACTTC.

This clone has more than one count but fewer than ten. The chain carries TRBV6-5 and TRBJ2-1; TRBD1 matches at 8 bases. The germline V gene has CDR1 MNHEY and CDR2 SVGAGI. The junction had 8 bases not matched to a gene; V was cut back by 7 bases and J by 6 bases. The CDR3 consists of 14 residues. In DNA form, the CDR3 reads TGTGCCAGCATCCAGGGGGCTCGGTCCAATGAGCAGTTCTTC. Its translation is CASIQGARSNEQFF.

The chain employs TRBV28 and TRBJ1-2; TRBD1 agrees at 7 bases. This CDR3 region has 13 residues. Germline CDR1 is MDHEN and CDR2 is SYDVKM. V gave up 8 bases and J gave up 0 bases; unmatched junction bases: 3. The DNA of the CDR3 is TGTGCCAGCGGGGACAGTTCTAACTATGGCTACACCTTC. It specifies CASGDSSNYGYTF.

The chain has TRBV18 and TRBJ2-2; possible D gene TRBD1, 5 bases. Per germline, CDR1 KGHSH and CDR2 LQKENI. The CDR3 extends over 18 amino acids. Trimming left V 1 base short and J 1 base short, with 16 bases between. Here the CDR3 reads CASSPLQNGQGNTGELFF. The CDR3 DNA reads as TGTGCCAGCTCACCACTCCAGAATGGCCAGGGGAACACCGGGGAGCTGTTTTTT.

J is TRBJ1-1 and V is TRBV4-3; a weak D match, TRBD1 (6 bases). The CDR3 consists of 15 residues. Germline-derived CDR1 and CDR2 are LGHNA and YSLEER. Trimming took off 0 bases at V and 3 bases at J, with 11 bases between the two ends. Written as DNA, the CDR3 is TGCGCCAGCAGCCAAGAACAGGGACCCTACACTGAAGCTTTCTTT. Residues: CASSQEQGPYTEAFF.

This chain connects TRBV11-3 to TRBJ2-2, with 9 bases matching TRBD1. Trimming took 6 bases from V and 7 from J; bases not matched to a gene: 18. CDR3 length equals 18 residues. The germline V gene encodes CDR1 SGHNT and CDR2 YENEEA. The CDR3: CASRASGQGLGENGELFF. DNA of the CDR3: TGTGCCAGCAGAGCCTCGGGACAGGGATTAGGAGAAAACGGGGAGCTGTTTTTT.

The V gene is TRBV9, the J gene TRBJ2-7, with TRBD2 matching 8 bases. With V trimmed by 4 bases and J by 1 base, 10 bases remained unmatched. CDR1 SGDLS and CDR2 YYNGEE come from the germline V gene. This CDR3 is built from 16 residues. The CDR3 sequence: CASSPRGTRVSYEQYF. DNA for the CDR3: TGTGCCAGCAGCCCTCGAGGGACTAGGGTTTCCTACGAGCAGTACTTC. Together with reference TRBV9 and TRBJ2-7, the CDR3 gives the full variable domain: DSGVTQTPKHLITATGQRVTLRCSPRSGDLSVYWYQQSLDQGLQFLIQYYNGEERAKGNILERFSAQQFPDLHSELNLSSLELGDSALYFCASSPRGTRVSYEQYFGPGTRLTVT.

The V and J genes are TRBV2 and TRBJ2-3; 10 nucleotides match TRBD2. With 5 bases clipped from V and 1 base from J, the junction kept 3 bases outside the gene matches. The CDR3 spans 15 residues. CDR1 and CDR2 (germline): SNHLY, FYNNEI. The CDR3: CASSSGLAGTDTQYF. For the CDR3, the DNA is TGTGCCAGCAGTTCCGGACTAGCGGGCACAGATACGCAGTATTTT.

This sequence joins TRBV4-2 and TRBJ2-1; maybe TRBD2 (6 bases). V gave up 0 bases and J gave up 8 bases, with 20 bases separating them. Germline loops: CDR1 LGHNA, CDR2 YNFKEQ. The CDR3 is 17 residues long. CDR3 DNA sequence: TGTGCCAGCAGCCAAGATCACTCGGGAATTGGGAGGTATGAGCAGTTCTTC. Translating gives CASSQDHSGIGRYEQFF.

This clone occurred a few times. Written as DNA, the CDR3 is TGTGCCAGCACCGCGAGCGGAAACACCATATATTTT. Amino acids: CASTASGNTIYF. The chain couples TRBV7-9 to TRBJ1-3, with D uncertain. This CDR3 is 12 amino acids long. The ends were cut back, 7 bases at V and 4 bases at J, with 8 bases in the middle. Germline V lookup: CDR1 SEHNR, CDR2 FQNEAQ (reference sequence).